What follows describes a single TCR beta chain. Antigen: not known. Clones were sequenced by immunoSEQ multiplex PCR, and TCRdb holds only the in-frame ones, with some missing. In the table there are tens of thousands of clones, 80% to 95% of which are singletons. The sample belongs to a study of OX40 agonist ivuxolimab in advanced cancers. The CDR3 totals 15 residues. The germline V and J ends were trimmed by 2 bases and 4 bases, with 12 bases remaining between them. CDR1 and CDR2 from the germline V gene are SGHVS and FNYEAQ. Study-level results: What antigens the expanded peripheral T cells recognized was never established.

This chain joins TRBV7-6 and TRBJ1-5; perhaps TRBD1 as D (5 bases). The sample was CD4+ or CD8+ T cells sorted from blood, taken in a trial of the OX40 agonist ivuxolimab. This receptor was identified in an adult with an advanced solid tumor such as melanoma, head and neck, liver or kidney cancer. DNA of the CDR3: TGTGCCAGCAGCTTACAGGGTTTGGGGAATCAGCCCCAGCATTTT. This translates into CASSLQGLGNQPQHF.